This T cell receptor (beta chain) originates from a study of STAT5B mutations in CD4+ large granular lymphocyte leukemia. Study-level results: Without HLA matching, higher CD4+ than CD8+ T-LGLL clonality could reflect small sample size.

In the original analysis: Productive clonotypes were detectable down to 2.59 x 10-5 frequency. Some clones are missing from TCRdb's copy, which holds only in-frame ones; the method was immunoSEQ multiplex PCR. The D gene and trimming were derived from the DNA, and the V and J assignments and clone size from that table. The sample has 20,000 to 25,000 clones, about three quarters seen once; the top ten hold about 32%. The V and J ends lost 0 bases and 7 bases, in that order; junction bases with no gene match: 5. CDR1 is SGHRS, CDR2 YFSETQ, per germline. CDR3 length equals 15 residues. This clone was observed a few times. No antigen is known for it.

The chain is built from TRBV5-1 and TRBJ2-3; the match to TRBD2 covers 10 bases. The sequence was collected from a human donor in good health. Sequenced sample: CD4+ T cells from blood buffy coats. CDR3 sequence (DNA): TGCGCCAGCAGCTTGGAAGCGGGGGGGCCGTATACGCAGTATTTT. This encodes CASSLEAGGPYTQYF.